The source of this T cell receptor (beta chain) is a study of CD8+ T cells in alopecia areata. Investigators isolated RNA and reverse transcribed it into cDNA to act as the sequencing template. The table came from immunoSEQ multiplex PCR; TCRdb's copy has only in-frame clones and leaves some out. Of 120,000 or so clones in the sample, approximately 58% were seen once. PBMC-derived CD4+ and CD8+ T cells were sorted. The source is a human donor in good health. The specimen sequenced was CD4+ T cells sorted from blood.

The CDR3, as DNA: TGCAGCGTTAAAAAAGAGGAGGGCTATGGCTACACCTTC. Protein sequence: CSVKKEEGYGYTF. V usage is TRBV29-1 and J usage is TRBJ1-2; D gene uncertain. The V gene lost 5 bases and the J gene lost 4 bases, with 14 bases spanning the gap. There are 13 residues in the CDR3. CDR1 and CDR2 (germline): SQVTM, ANQGSEA.